This is a list of T cell receptor beta chains from one sample in a study of OX40 agonist ivuxolimab in advanced cancers. TCRdb's table, derived via immunoSEQ multiplex PCR, lists solely in-frame clones and lacks some. Here the sample spans about 41,000 clones, 81% being singletons. The source material was CD4+ or CD8+ T cells sorted from blood, sampled in a trial of the OX40 agonist ivuxolimab. The receptors stem from an adult with an advanced solid tumor such as melanoma, head and neck, liver or kidney cancer. Each CDR3 is given with its conserved first and last residue. Each record gives: J gene, clone size, V gene, CDR3 protein. The size entry is marked missing in some rows and otherwise reads once, few, many or a size class.

>TRBJ1-1|NA|TRBV29-1
CSVAGSEAFF
>TRBJ1-2|few|TRBV4-1
CASSPTGGVNYGYTF
>TRBJ2-1|once|TRBV5-1
CASSFYNEQFF
>TRBJ1-4|once|TRBV12-5
CASASTAGGEKLFF
>TRBJ2-1|NA|TRBV7-3
CASSSLAGGYNEQFF
>TRBJ1-1|once|TRBV2
CASSQEGNTEAFF
>TRBJ1-2|NA|TRBV18
CASSPTGLYGYTF
>TRBJ1-1|NA|TRBV7-2
CASSLDRNTEAFF
>TRBJ2-1|NA|TRBV7-2
CASSIGTWGYEQFF
>TRBJ2-1|NA|TRBV2
CASSADGSSYNEQFF
>TRBJ1-1|medium-sized|TRBV5-1
CASTETGTGVAFF
>TRBJ2-3|NA|TRBV30
CARRLRGITDTQYF
>TRBJ2-5|NA|TRBV29-1
CSAQPTPQETQYF
>TRBJ1-2|NA|TRBV6-5
CASRYGQAFGYTF
>TRBJ2-1|few|TRBV11-3
CASSWRTGIGYEQFF
>TRBJ2-2|once|TRBV2
CASKYSQGARELFF
>TRBJ2-1|NA|TRBV5-1
CASSLDFGTGYNEQFF
>TRBJ1-2|NA|TRBV5-1
CASSAGQGRGYTF
>TRBJ2-1|NA|TRBV27
CASSQSGRVPQEQFF
>TRBJ1-1|few|TRBV18
CASSPSNRDRGMLAFF
>TRBJ1-4|few|TRBV18
CASSPRRATNEKLFF
>TRBJ1-1|NA|TRBV5-1
CASSLGGQGVTEAFF
>TRBJ1-3|few|TRBV18
CASSSLRQTGNTIYF
>TRBJ1-2|few|TRBV2
CASSDRQGSYGYTF
>TRBJ1-2|few|TRBV18
CASSGGDRDLNYGYTF
>TRBJ2-1|NA|TRBV9
CASSVESGTGRYNEQFF
>TRBJ2-3|NA|TRBV5-1
CASRGGGGPNTDTQYF
>TRBJ1-2|NA|TRBV2
CASSADVPFYGYTF
>TRBJ2-5|NA|TRBV5-1
CASSSGTPEETQYF
>TRBJ2-1|NA|TRBV5-4
CASSLKFGTGAYNEQFF
>TRBJ1-1|NA|TRBV27
CASTTGGARTEAFF
>TRBJ1-2|NA|TRBV30
CAWSKGIDYGYTF